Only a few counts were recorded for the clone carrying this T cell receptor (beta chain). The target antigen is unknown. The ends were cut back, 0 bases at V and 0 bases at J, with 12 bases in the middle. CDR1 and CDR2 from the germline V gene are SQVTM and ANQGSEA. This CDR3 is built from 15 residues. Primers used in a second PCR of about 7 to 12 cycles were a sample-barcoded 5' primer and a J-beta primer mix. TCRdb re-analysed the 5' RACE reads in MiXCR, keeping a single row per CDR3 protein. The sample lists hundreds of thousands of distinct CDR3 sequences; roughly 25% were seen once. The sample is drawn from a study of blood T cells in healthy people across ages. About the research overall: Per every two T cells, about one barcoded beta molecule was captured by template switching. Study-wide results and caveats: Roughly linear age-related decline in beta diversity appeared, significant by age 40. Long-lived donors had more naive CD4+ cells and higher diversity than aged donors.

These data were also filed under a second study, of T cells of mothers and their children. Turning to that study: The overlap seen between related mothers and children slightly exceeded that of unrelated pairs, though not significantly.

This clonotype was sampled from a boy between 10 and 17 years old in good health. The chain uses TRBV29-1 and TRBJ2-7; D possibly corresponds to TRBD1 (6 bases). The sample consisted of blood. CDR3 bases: TGCAGCGTTGAAGATGACAGGACAGTCTCCTACGAGCAGTACTTC. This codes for CSVEDDRTVSYEQYF.